A selection of T cell receptor beta chains follows, all from one sample in a study of blood T cell repertoires in COVID-19. This table comes from immunoSEQ multiplex PCR, and its TCRdb copy is limited to in-frame clones, with some not included. This sample has some 130,000 clones, with more than 85% found just once. The sequenced sample was peripheral blood. Source of these receptors: a man in his sixties with COVID-19, enrolled during active disease. Both conserved end residues are part of each CDR3. Each record gives: clone size, V gene, J gene, D gene, CDR3 protein, CDR3 DNA. D genes are given only for firm matches. Clone size is given for some rows only: seen once, a few or many times, or a class if the clone is expanded.

.	TRBV7-2	TRBJ2-5	.	CASSLGWDSGETQYF	TGTGCCAGCAGCTTAGGTTGGGACTCTGGGGAGACCCAGTACTTC
.	TRBV24-1	TRBJ2-2	TRBD1	CASSPGQGRAGELFF	TGTGCCTCCAGTCCGGGACAGGGGCGCGCCGGGGAGCTGTTTTTT
.	TRBV27	TRBJ1-4	TRBD1	CASSDGTEPWKLFF	TGTGCCAGCAGTGACGGGACAGAGCCCTGGAAACTGTTTTTT
once	TRBV10-2	TRBJ1-6	TRBD1	CASSFPPGTGNNSPLHF	TGCGCCAGCAGTTTTCCCCCCGGGACAGGGAATAATTCACCCCTCCACTTT
.	TRBV6-5	TRBJ1-1	.	CASSPVGGGPTEAFF	TGTGCCAGCAGCCCCGTGGGGGGAGGCCCAACTGAAGCTTTCTTT
.	TRBV5-5	TRBJ1-2	TRBD1	CASTHDRGGYGYTF	TGTGCCAGCACCCACGACAGGGGGGGATATGGCTACACCTTC
.	TRBV6-5	TRBJ1-1	TRBD1	CASSRQGLNTEAFF	TGTGCCAGCAGCCGACAGGGATTAAACACTGAAGCTTTCTTT
.	TRBV5-1	TRBJ2-1	TRBD2	CASSSLTSGGDNEQFF	TGCGCCAGCAGCTCTCTGACTAGCGGGGGGGACAATGAGCAGTTCTTC
.	TRBV19	TRBJ1-2	.	CASSRTGYVEDYTF	TGTGCCAGTTCCAGAACGGGGTATGTGGAAGACTACACCTTC
.	TRBV2	TRBJ1-1	.	CASMDQENTEAFF	TGTGCCAGCATGGATCAGGAAAACACTGAAGCTTTCTTT
few	TRBV5-4	TRBJ1-1	.	CASSPDSENTEAFF	TGTGCCAGCAGCCCGGACAGTGAGAACACTGAAGCTTTCTTT
.	TRBV27	TRBJ2-2	.	CASSLIYGQFTGELFF	TGTGCCAGCAGTCTTATCTATGGTCAATTCACCGGGGAGCTGTTTTTT
.	TRBV5-4	TRBJ2-5	TRBD2	CASSPPPIAGGPGKETQYF	TGTGCCAGCAGCCCCCCACCAATAGCGGGGGGGCCGGGTAAAGAGACCCAGTACTTC
few	TRBV28	TRBJ1-4	TRBD1	CASRRQGAEKLFF	TGTGCCAGCAGGAGACAGGGGGCTGAAAAACTGTTTTTT
.	TRBV6-5	TRBJ2-7	.	CASKNQARTYEQYF	TGTGCCAGCAAGAACCAGGCCCGTACCTACGAGCAGTACTTC
once	TRBV29-1	TRBJ2-2	TRBD2	CSVVEYGLAGEYGELFF	TGCAGCGTTGTGGAATACGGTCTAGCGGGGGAGTACGGGGAGCTGTTTTTT
.	TRBV3-1/TRBV3-2	TRBJ2-1	TRBD2	CASSQSGLAGGVDEQFF	TGTGCCAGCAGCCAATCCGGACTAGCGGGGGGCGTGGATGAGCAGTTCTTC
.	TRBV5-1	TRBJ2-7	TRBD1	CASSQSRDSYEQYF	TGCGCCAGCAGCCAGTCCCGGGACAGTTACGAGCAGTACTTC
few	TRBV18	TRBJ1-2	TRBD1	CASSPRQGGAGYTF	TGTGCCAGCTCACCACGACAGGGGGGCGCTGGCTACACCTTC
.	TRBV11-3	TRBJ2-2	TRBD1	CASSSPQGKNTGELFF	TGTGCCAGCAGCTCCCCACAGGGGAAGAACACCGGGGAGCTGTTTTTT
once	TRBV7-2	TRBJ1-4	.	CASSLVGDFKLFF	TGTGCCAGCAGCTTAGTGGGGGACTTTAAACTGTTTTTT
.	TRBV7-6	TRBJ1-3	.	CASSLYSPEGLGSGNTIYF	TGTGCCAGCAGCTTATATTCTCCGGAGGGCCTGGGGTCTGGAAACACCATATATTTT
.	TRBV15	TRBJ2-7	.	CATSRERTAAYEQYF	TGTGCCACCAGCAGAGAGCGGACAGCAGCCTACGAGCAGTACTTC
few	TRBV7-3	TRBJ2-3	TRBD2	CASSLQAGGPDTQYF	TGTGCCAGCAGCTTACAAGCGGGGGGGCCCGATACGCAGTATTTT
.	TRBV18	TRBJ1-6	TRBD1	CASSPVTPGQGSVASPLHF	TGTGCCAGCTCACCAGTTACCCCGGGACAGGGGTCAGTAGCCTCACCCCTCCACTTT
.	TRBV28	TRBJ1-1	.	CASSSSLIAEAFF	TGTGCCAGCAGTTCTAGCTTGATCGCTGAAGCTTTCTTT
.	TRBV11-3	TRBJ2-7	TRBD1	CASSSGQGSYEQYF	TGTGCCAGCAGCTCTGGACAGGGTTCCTACGAGCAGTACTTC
.	TRBV19	TRBJ1-3	.	CARTGRFGNTIYF	TGTGCCAGGACAGGTCGTTTCGGAAACACCATATATTTT
.	TRBV7-3	TRBJ2-1	TRBD1	CASSSPDRDEQFF	TGTGCCAGCAGCTCCCCCGACAGGGATGAGCAGTTCTTC
.	TRBV5-1	TRBJ2-3	.	CASRYVGSTDTQYF	TGCGCCAGCAGGTATGTCGGGTCCACAGATACGCAGTATTTT
.	TRBV6-5	TRBJ1-2	.	CASSYSSQGYGYTF	TGTGCCAGCAGTTACTCGAGTCAGGGATATGGCTACACCTTC
.	TRBV29-1	TRBJ2-2	.	CSVRVATGELFF	TGCAGCGTGAGGGTAGCCACCGGGGAGCTGTTTTTT
.	TRBV19	TRBJ1-4	.	CASSIDPLMEEKLFF	TGTGCCAGTAGTATAGATCCGCTAATGGAGGAAAAACTGTTTTTT
.	TRBV7-8	TRBJ2-1	.	CASSPRVQPDNEQFF	TGTGCCAGCAGCCCCAGGGTCCAGCCAGACAATGAGCAGTTCTTC
.	TRBV5-6	TRBJ1-2	.	CASSWVGGSNYGYTF	TGTGCCAGCAGCTGGGTGGGAGGGAGTAACTATGGCTACACCTTC
.	TRBV5-1	TRBJ1-4	.	CASATATNEKLFF	TGCGCCAGCGCTACCGCAACTAATGAAAAACTGTTTTTT
.	TRBV5-6	TRBJ1-4	TRBD1	CASSSGQGPNEKLFF	TGTGCCAGCAGCTCTGGACAGGGCCCTAATGAAAAACTGTTTTTT
.	TRBV25-1	TRBJ1-2	.	CASSDDPQGMGYTF	TGTGCCAGCAGTGATGACCCACAGGGTATGGGCTACACCTTC
.	TRBV25-1	TRBJ1-2	.	CASSDIDAGSVAGYTF	TGTGCCAGCAGTGATATCGACGCGGGCTCCGTGGCTGGCTACACCTTC